A single sample gave rise to the 18 T cell receptor beta chains below, sequenced in a study of cytomegalovirus exposure and HLA in healthy donors. Researchers ran the PCR with 60 Vbeta and 13 Jbeta primers. The protocol was immunoSEQ multiplex PCR, while the TCRdb copy is restricted to in-frame clones and leaves out a portion. This sample has about 79,000 clones, with just over 70% found just once. Specimen: PBMCs. These receptors originate from a man aged 60 to 69 in good health and CMV-seronegative.

This clone occurred a few times. The V call is TRBV2, the J call TRBJ2-3; 14 bases align to TRBD2. J was trimmed by 5 bases and V by 6 bases; bases with no gene match: 4. Germline V CDR1 and CDR2: SNHLY, FYNNEI. This CDR3 spans 15 amino acids. The CDR3 DNA reads as TGTGCCAGCAGAATGACTAGCGGGGGGGAAGATACGCAGTATTTT. Translated: CASRMTSGGEDTQYF. The whole variable domain, filled in from reference TRBV2 and TRBJ2-3, reads EPEVTQTPSHQVTQMGQEVILRCVPISNHLYFYWYRQILGQKVEFLVSFYNNEISEKSEIFDDQFSVERPDGSNFTLKIRSTKLEDSAMYFCASRMTSGGEDTQYFGPGTRLTVL.

The rearrangement uses TRBV5-1 and TRBJ1-6; D is possibly TRBD1 (5 bases). The CDR3 consists of 14 residues. Germline V lookup: CDR1 SGHRS, CDR2 YFSETQ. Trimming left V 0 bases short and J 7 bases short, with 8 bases between. The CDR3: CASSLVSGNSPLHF. The CDR3 DNA follows: TGCGCCAGCAGCTTGGTATCAGGGAATTCACCCCTCCACTTT.

This clone was seen a single time. The chain links TRBV5-4 to TRBJ2-5, with D tentatively TRBD2 (6 bases). The germline gives CDR1 SGHNT, CDR2 YYREEE (reference sequence). The CDR3 has 14 residues. With 5 bases removed from V and 4 bases from J, the gap between germline ends came to 15 bases. In nucleotides, the CDR3 is TGTGCCAGCAGTCCCGGGGGTGGAGGAGAGACCCAGTACTTC. This translates into CASSPGGGGETQYF.

This clone has just one count. This chain connects TRBV27 to TRBJ2-7; possible D gene TRBD2, 5 bases. V dropped 5 bases and J dropped 6 bases, with 17 bases sitting between them. Germline V gene sequence: CDR1 MNHEY, CDR2 SMNVEV (reference sequence). The CDR3 is made up of 14 amino acids. The CDR3 is CASSAAAAAGEQYF. The CDR3 DNA is TGTGCCAGCAGTGCCGCGGCCGCGGCGGGCGAGCAGTACTTC.

The chain recombines TRBV5-5 with TRBJ2-5, with 9 bases matching TRBD1. After removal of 4 bases from V and 5 bases from J, the junction contained 12 bases not matched to a gene. There are 16 residues in the CDR3. Germline V gene lookup returns CDR1 SGHKS and CDR2 YYEKEE (reference sequence). CDR3 sequence reads: CASSRLPGQGGETQYF. The DNA of the CDR3 is TGTGCCAGCAGCAGATTACCGGGACAGGGAGGGGAGACCCAGTACTTC.

This chain joins TRBV10-3 and TRBJ1-5; 7 positions agree with TRBD1. CDR3 length equals 18 residues. Germline CDR1 reads ENHRY; CDR2 reads SYGVKD. The V and J ends lost 3 bases and 0 bases, in that order; junction bases with no gene match: 11. For the CDR3, the DNA is TGTGCCATCAGTGATAGGGGGCCCCCCACCTCTAGCAATCAGCCCCAGCATTTT. It translates to CAISDRGPPTSSNQPQHF.

The CDR3 reads CASSDTGGLAEAFF. CDR3 bases: TGTGCCAGCAGTGATACAGGGGGCCTCGCTGAAGCTTTCTTT. V and J are TRBV6-1 and TRBJ1-1, with 9 nucleotides matching TRBD1. CDR1 MNHNS and CDR2 SASEGT come from the germline V gene. Trimming removed 3 bases from V and 6 bases from J; junction bases left unmatched: 5. The CDR3 spans 14 residues.

The gene calls are TRBV2 and TRBJ2-1, with 13 bases aligning to TRBD2. Germline V gene sequence: CDR1 SNHLY, CDR2 FYNNEI. This CDR3 spans 24 amino acids. V shed 5 bases, J shed 3 bases, and the junction held 28 bases outside the gene matches. This chain's CDR3 is CASSTSGRADPGTLQTKLYNEQFF. The CDR3 bases are TGTGCCAGCAGTACTAGCGGGAGGGCGGACCCGGGAACCCTCCAAACAAAACTCTACAATGAGCAGTTCTTC.

The V call is TRBV18, the J call TRBJ2-7; TRBD1 is a possible D gene (5 bases). This CDR3 is 14 amino acids long. V shed 2 bases and J shed 0 bases, with 8 bases lying between them. Germline V gene data show CDR1 as KGHSH and CDR2 as LQKENI. In DNA, the CDR3 is TGTGCCAGCTCACCAACACAGGCCTCCTACGAGCAGTACTTC. This gives the protein CASSPTQASYEQYF.

This sequence joins TRBV5-6 and TRBJ2-3; possibly TRBD2 for D (6 bases). This CDR3 spans 14 amino acids. Germline CDR1 SGHDT, CDR2 YYEEEE. Trimming stripped 1 base from V and 3 bases from J, with 9 bases between. The CDR3 sequence: CASSLYGRTDTQYF. The CDR3 DNA sequence: TGTGCCAGCAGCTTGTATGGGAGGACAGATACGCAGTATTTT. Together with reference TRBV5-6 and TRBJ2-3, the CDR3 gives the full variable domain: DAGVTQSPTHLIKTRGQQVTLRCSPKSGHDTVSWYQQALGQGPQFIFQYYEEEERQRGNFPDRFSGHQFPNYSSELNVNALLLGDSALYLCASSLYGRTDTQYFGPGTRLTVL.

The chain links TRBV6-4 to TRBJ2-3; D is unresolved. Germline-derived CDR1 and CDR2 are MRHNA and SNTAGT. The ends were cut back, 6 bases at V and 4 bases at J, with 5 bases in the middle. The CDR3 runs to 11 residues. The CDR3 region has the DNA TGTGCCAGCAGCGAGGCAGATACGCAGTATTTT. It translates to CASSEADTQYF.

The CDR3 region is CASRRQDGETQYF. The CDR3 nucleotides are TGTGCCAGCAGGAGACAGGACGGGGAGACCCAGTACTTC. This chain joins TRBV6-6 and TRBJ2-5; D might be TRBD1 (6 bases). This CDR3 comprises 13 residues. CDR1 and CDR2 from the germline V gene are MNHNY and SVGAGI (reference sequence). V dropped 6 bases and J dropped 5 bases, with 13 bases sitting between them.

The chain has TRBV19 and TRBJ1-4; tentative D call: TRBD1 (6 bases). The V gene's germline CDR1 is LNHDA and CDR2 SQIVND (reference sequence). V lost 5 bases, J lost 3 bases, and 13 bases lay in between. This CDR3 contains 15 residues. CDR3 nucleotides: TGTGCCAGTAGTGACCTTTCAGGGGCTAATGAAAAACTGTTTTTT. As protein: CASSDLSGANEKLFF.

This clone was observed a handful of times. The rearrangement uses TRBV7-2 and TRBJ2-3; possible D gene TRBD2, 7 bases. Germline V gene data show CDR1 as SGHTA and CDR2 as FQGNSA. The ends were cut back, 4 bases at V and 8 bases at J, with 19 bases in the middle. The CDR3 extends over 15 amino acids. CDR3 sequence: CASSSRGAPASTQYF. Here the CDR3 DNA reads TGTGCCAGCAGCTCCCGGGGGGCCCCTGCGAGTACGCAGTATTTT.

This clone was seen a few times. This chain joins TRBV10-2 and TRBJ1-1, with D tentatively TRBD1 (5 bases). V shed 0 bases and J shed 0 bases, with 17 bases lying between them. Germline CDR1 and CDR2: WSHSY and SAAADI. The CDR3 runs to 18 residues. The CDR3: CASSESPPGRGVNTEAFF. The CDR3 nucleotides read TGCGCCAGCAGTGAGTCCCCCCCCGGGAGGGGCGTGAACACTGAAGCTTTCTTT.

The chain carries TRBV2 and TRBJ1-4, with TRBD1 identical over 7 bases. The trim removed 8 bases at V and 5 bases at J, leaving 8 bases unmatched. The CDR3 contains 14 residues. Germline V gene lookup returns CDR1 SNHLY and CDR2 FYNNEI. CDR3 protein: CASGRDSLNEKLFF. The DNA for the CDR3 is TGTGCCAGCGGCCGGGACAGTCTAAATGAAAAACTGTTTTTT.

The genes are TRBV2 and TRBJ1-5; TRBD1 aligns across 7 bases. Germline V gene sequence: CDR1 SNHLY, CDR2 FYNNEI. V gave up 6 bases and J gave up 2 bases; unmatched junction bases: 7. The CDR3 contains 15 residues. In nucleotides, the CDR3 is TGTGCCAGCAGGCCAGACAGGGCGGGCAATCAGCCCCAGCATTTT. Translation: CASRPDRAGNQPQHF.

The chain links TRBV30 to TRBJ1-5, with unresolved D. CDR1 is GTSNPN, CDR2 SVGIG, per germline (reference sequence). This CDR3 comprises 12 residues. Trimming cost V 0 bases and J 8 bases, with 8 bases left between them. The DNA of the CDR3 is TGTGCCTGGAGTGTCGGTGGAGAGCCCCAGCATTTT. Translated: CAWSVGGEPQHF.